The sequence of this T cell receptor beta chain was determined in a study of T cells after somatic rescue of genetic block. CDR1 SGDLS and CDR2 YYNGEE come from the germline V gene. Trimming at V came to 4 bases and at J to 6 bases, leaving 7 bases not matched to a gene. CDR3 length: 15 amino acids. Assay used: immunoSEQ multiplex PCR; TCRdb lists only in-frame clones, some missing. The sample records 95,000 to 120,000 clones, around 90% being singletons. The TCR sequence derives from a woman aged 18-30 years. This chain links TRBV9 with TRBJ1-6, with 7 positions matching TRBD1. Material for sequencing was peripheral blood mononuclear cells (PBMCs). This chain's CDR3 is CASSSSGTANSPLHF. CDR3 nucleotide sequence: TGTGCCAGCAGCTCTTCCGGGACAGCTAATTCACCCCTCCACTTT.